The clone carrying this T cell receptor (beta chain) was counted once. The data were taken from a study of T cells in localized non-small cell lung cancer. TCRdb's table, derived via immunoSEQ multiplex PCR, lists solely in-frame clones and lacks some. Of about 72,000 clones in the sample, approximately 85% were seen once. V was pared by 2 bases and J by 4 bases, with 12 bases between. Per germline, CDR1 SGHRS and CDR2 YFSETQ. This CDR3 has 14 residues. The chain employs TRBV5-1 and TRBJ1-1; a weak D match, TRBD1 (5 bases). The source material was peripheral blood, sampled before any cancer treatment. The receptor's source is a female donor of 60 years or more with stage I lung adenocarcinoma. The CDR3 DNA sequence: TGCGCCAGCAGCTTCCAGGGCGCTTTCACTGAAGCTTTCTTT. Translation: CASSFQGAFTEAFF. Full variable domain (outside the CDR3, taken from reference TRBV5-1 and TRBJ1-1): KAGVTQTPRYLIKTRGQQVTLSCSPISGHRSVSWYQQTPGQGLQFLFEYFSETQRNKGNFPGRFSGRQFSNSRSEMNVSTLELGDSALYLCASSFQGAFTEAFFGQGTRLTVV.